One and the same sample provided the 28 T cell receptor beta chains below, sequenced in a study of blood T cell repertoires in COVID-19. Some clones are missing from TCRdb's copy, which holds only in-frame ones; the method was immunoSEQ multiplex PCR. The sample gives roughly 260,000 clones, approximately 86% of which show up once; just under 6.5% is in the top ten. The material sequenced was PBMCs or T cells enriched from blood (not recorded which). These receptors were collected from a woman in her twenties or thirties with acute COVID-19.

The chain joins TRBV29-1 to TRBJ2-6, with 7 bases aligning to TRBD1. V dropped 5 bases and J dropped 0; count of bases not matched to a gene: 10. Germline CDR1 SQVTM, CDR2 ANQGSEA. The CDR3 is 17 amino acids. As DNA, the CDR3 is TGCAGCGTTACCGGGACAGAGCATTCCTCTGGGGCCAACGTCCTGACTTTC. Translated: CSVTGTEHSSGANVLTF.

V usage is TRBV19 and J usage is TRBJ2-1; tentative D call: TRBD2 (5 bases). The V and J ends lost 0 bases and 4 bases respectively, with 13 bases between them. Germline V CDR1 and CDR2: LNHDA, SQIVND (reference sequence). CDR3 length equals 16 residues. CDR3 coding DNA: TGTGCCAGTAGTATAGAGGCGGGCCGCGTTTACAATGAGCAGTTCTTC. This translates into CASSIEAGRVYNEQFF.

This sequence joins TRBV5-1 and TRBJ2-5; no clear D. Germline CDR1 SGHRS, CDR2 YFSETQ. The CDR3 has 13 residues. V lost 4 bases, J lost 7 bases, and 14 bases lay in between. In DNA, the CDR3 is TGCGCCAGCAGCCTGAAGGAGTTTGGGACCCAGTACTTC. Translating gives CASSLKEFGTQYF. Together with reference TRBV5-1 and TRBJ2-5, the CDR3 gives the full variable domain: KAGVTQTPRYLIKTRGQQVTLSCSPISGHRSVSWYQQTPGQGLQFLFEYFSETQRNKGNFPGRFSGRQFSNSRSEMNVSTLELGDSALYLCASSLKEFGTQYFGPGTRLLVL.

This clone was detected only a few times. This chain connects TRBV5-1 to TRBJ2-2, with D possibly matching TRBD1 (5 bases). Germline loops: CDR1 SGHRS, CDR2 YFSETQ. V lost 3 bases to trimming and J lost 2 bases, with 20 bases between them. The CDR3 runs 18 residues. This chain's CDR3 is CASSSIPQGIANTGELFF. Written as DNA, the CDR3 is TGCGCCAGCAGCTCGATTCCCCAGGGAATCGCCAACACCGGGGAGCTGTTTTTT.

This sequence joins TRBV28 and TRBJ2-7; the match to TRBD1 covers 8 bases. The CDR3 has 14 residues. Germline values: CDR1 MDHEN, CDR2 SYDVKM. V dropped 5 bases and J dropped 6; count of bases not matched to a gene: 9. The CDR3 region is CASSPPTGVGEQYF. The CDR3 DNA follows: TGTGCCAGCAGTCCCCCGACAGGGGTTGGCGAGCAGTACTTC.

The CDR3, as DNA: TGTGCCAGTAGTATTTCCGTTCGTTCCCAAGAGACCCAGTACTTC. Translation: CASSISVRSQETQYF. The rearrangement uses TRBV19 and TRBJ2-5; D is unclear. Between the trimmed V and J ends, which lost 3 bases and 1 base, there was a span of 12 bases. Germline CDR1 and CDR2: LNHDA and SQIVND (reference sequence). This CDR3 spans 15 amino acids.

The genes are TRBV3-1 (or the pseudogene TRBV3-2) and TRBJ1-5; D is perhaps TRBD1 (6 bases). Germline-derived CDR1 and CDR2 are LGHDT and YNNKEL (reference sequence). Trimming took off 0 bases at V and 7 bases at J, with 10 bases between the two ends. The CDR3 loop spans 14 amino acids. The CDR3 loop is CASSQEAGDQPQHF. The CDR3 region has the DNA TGTGCCAGCAGCCAAGAGGCAGGGGACCAGCCCCAGCATTTT.

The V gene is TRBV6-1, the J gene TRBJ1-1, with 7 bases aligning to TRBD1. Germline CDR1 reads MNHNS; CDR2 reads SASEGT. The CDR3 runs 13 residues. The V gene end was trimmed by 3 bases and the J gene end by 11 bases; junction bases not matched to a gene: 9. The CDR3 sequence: CASSEGQFLLAFF. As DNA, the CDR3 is TGTGCCAGCAGTGAGGGACAGTTCTTATTGGCTTTCTTT.

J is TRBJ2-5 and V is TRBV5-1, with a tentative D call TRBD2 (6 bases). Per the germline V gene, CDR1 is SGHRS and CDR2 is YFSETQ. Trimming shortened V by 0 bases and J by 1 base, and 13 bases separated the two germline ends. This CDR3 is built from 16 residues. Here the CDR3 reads CASSLGISGGQETQYF. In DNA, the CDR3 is TGCGCCAGCAGCTTGGGTATTAGCGGAGGCCAAGAGACCCAGTACTTC.

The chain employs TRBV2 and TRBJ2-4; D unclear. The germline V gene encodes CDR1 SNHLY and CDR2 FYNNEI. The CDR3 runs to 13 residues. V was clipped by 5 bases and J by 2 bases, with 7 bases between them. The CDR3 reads CASSPETKNIQYF. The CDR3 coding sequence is TGTGCCAGCAGTCCAGAAACCAAAAACATTCAGTACTTC.

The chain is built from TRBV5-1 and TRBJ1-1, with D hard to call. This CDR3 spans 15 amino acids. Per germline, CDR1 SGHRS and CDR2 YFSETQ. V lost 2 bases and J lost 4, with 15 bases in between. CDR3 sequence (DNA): TGCGCCAGCAGCTTTAGCACCGTCGGCTCCACTGAAGCTTTCTTT. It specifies CASSFSTVGSTEAFF. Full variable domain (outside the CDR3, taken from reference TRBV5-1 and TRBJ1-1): KAGVTQTPRYLIKTRGQQVTLSCSPISGHRSVSWYQQTPGQGLQFLFEYFSETQRNKGNFPGRFSGRQFSNSRSEMNVSTLELGDSALYLCASSFSTVGSTEAFFGQGTRLTVV.

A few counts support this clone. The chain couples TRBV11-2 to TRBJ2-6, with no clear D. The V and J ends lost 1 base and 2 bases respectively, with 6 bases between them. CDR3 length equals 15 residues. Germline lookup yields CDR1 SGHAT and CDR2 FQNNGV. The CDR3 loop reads CASSLGSTGANVLTF. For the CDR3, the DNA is TGTGCCAGCAGCTTAGGGAGTACTGGGGCCAACGTCCTGACTTTC.

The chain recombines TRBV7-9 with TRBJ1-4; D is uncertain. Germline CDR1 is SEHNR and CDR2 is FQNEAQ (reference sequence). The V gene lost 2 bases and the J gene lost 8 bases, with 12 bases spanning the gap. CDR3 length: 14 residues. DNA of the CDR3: TGTGCCAGCAGCTTACAACAGCAAACCGAAAAACTGTTTTTT. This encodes CASSLQQQTEKLFF.

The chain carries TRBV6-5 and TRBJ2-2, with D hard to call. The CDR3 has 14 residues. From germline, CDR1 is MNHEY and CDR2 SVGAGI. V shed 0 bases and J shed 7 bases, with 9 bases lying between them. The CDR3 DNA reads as TGTGCCAGCAGTTACTCGAGACGACACGGGGAGCTGTTTTTT. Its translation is CASSYSRRHGELFF.

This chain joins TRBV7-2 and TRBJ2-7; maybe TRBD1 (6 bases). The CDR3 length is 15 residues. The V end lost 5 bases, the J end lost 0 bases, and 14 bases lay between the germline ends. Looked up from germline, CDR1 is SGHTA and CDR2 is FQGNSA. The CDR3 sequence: CASSAGVLGSYEQYF. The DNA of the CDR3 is TGTGCCAGCAGCGCAGGGGTTTTGGGCTCCTACGAGCAGTACTTC.

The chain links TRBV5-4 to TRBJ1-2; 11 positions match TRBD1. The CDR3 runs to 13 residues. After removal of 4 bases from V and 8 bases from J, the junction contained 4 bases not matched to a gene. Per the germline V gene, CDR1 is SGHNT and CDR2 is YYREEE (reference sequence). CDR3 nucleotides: TGTGCCAGCAGCGAGGGACAGGGGGGAGGCTACACCTTC. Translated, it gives CASSEGQGGGYTF.

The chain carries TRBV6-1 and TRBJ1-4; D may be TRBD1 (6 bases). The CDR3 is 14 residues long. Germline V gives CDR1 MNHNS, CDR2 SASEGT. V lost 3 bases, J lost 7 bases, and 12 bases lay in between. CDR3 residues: CASSDTGTFEKLFF. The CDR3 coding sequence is TGTGCCAGCAGTGACACAGGGACATTTGAAAAACTGTTTTTT.

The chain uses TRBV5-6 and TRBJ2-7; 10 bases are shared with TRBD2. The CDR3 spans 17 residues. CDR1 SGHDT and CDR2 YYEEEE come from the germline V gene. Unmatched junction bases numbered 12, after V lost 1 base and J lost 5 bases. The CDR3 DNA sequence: TGTGCCAGCAGCTTGTTACCGGGGCTAGCGGGAGTTAACGAGCAGTACTTC. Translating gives CASSLLPGLAGVNEQYF.

The CDR3 region is CAWSRSGVGEQFF. The CDR3 coding sequence is TGTGCCTGGAGTCGATCAGGGGTCGGTGAGCAGTTCTTC. This chain uses TRBV30 with TRBJ2-1; D might be TRBD1 (6 bases). The CDR3 spans 13 residues. Trimming took 2 bases from V and 9 from J, leaving 14 bases between them. In germline, CDR1 is GTSNPN, CDR2 SVGIG (reference sequence). Supplemented by reference TRBV30 and TRBJ2-1, the full variable domain reads SQTIHQWPATLVQPVGSPLSLECTVEGTSNPNLYWYRQAAGRGLQLLFYSVGIGQISSEVPQNLSASRPQDRQFILSSKKLLLSDSGFYLCAWSRSGVGEQFFGPGTRLTVL.

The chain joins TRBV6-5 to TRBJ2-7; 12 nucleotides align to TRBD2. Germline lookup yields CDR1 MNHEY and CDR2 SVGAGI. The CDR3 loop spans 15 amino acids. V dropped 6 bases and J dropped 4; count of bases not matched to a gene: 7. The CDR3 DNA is TGTGCCAGCAGGCCTCCGGGACTAGCGGGTTACGAGCAGTACTTC. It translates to CASRPPGLAGYEQYF.

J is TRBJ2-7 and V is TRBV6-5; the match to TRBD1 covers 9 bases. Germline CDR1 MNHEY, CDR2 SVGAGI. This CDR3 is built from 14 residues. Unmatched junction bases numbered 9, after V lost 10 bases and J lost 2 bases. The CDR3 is CATYRGTGPYEQYF. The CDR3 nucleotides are TGTGCCACCTACCGCGGGACAGGGCCCTACGAGCAGTACTTC.

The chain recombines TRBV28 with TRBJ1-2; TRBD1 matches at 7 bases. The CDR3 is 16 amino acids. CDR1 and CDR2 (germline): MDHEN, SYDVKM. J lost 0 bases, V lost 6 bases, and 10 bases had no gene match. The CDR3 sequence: CASRRLGDSANYGYTF. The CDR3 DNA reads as TGTGCCAGCAGACGGTTGGGGGACAGTGCTAACTATGGCTACACCTTC.

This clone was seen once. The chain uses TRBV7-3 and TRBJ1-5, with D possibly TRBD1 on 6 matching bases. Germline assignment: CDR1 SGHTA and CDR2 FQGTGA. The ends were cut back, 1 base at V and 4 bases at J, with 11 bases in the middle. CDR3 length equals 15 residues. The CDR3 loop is CASSLNGGGNQPQHF. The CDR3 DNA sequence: TGTGCCAGCAGCTTAAATGGGGGCGGGAATCAGCCCCAGCATTTT.

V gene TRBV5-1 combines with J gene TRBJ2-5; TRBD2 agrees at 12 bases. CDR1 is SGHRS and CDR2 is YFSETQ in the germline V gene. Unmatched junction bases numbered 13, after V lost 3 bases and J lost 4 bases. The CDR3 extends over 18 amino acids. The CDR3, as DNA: TGCGCCAGCAGCTCTCTGACTAGCGGGAGTGGGGTCGGAGAGACCCAGTACTTC. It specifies CASSSLTSGSGVGETQYF.

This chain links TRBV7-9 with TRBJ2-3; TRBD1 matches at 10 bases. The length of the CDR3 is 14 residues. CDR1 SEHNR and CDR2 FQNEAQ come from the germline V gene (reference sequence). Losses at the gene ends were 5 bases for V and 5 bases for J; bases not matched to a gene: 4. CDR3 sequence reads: CASSPGTGVDTQYF. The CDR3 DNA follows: TGTGCCAGCAGCCCCGGGACAGGGGTAGATACGCAGTATTTT.

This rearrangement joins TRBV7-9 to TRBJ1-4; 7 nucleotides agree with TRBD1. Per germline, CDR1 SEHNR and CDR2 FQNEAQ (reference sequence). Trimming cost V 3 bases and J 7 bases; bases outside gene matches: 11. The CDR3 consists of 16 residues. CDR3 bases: TGTGCCAGCAGCTTTGCTGACAGGGTAGAGACTGAAAAACTGTTTTTT. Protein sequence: CASSFADRVETEKLFF.

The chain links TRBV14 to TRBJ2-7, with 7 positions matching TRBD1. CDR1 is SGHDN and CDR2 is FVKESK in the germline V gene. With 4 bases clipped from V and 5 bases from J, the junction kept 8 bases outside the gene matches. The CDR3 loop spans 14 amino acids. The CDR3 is CASSPSQGFNEQYF. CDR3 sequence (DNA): TGTGCCAGCAGCCCCTCACAGGGGTTCAACGAGCAGTACTTC.

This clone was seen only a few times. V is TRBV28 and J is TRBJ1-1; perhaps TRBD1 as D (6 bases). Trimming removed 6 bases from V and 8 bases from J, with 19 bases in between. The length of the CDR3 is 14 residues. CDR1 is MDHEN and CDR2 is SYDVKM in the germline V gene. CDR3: CASRDPRRGLEAFF. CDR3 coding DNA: TGTGCCAGCAGGGACCCTAGAAGGGGGTTAGAAGCTTTCTTT.